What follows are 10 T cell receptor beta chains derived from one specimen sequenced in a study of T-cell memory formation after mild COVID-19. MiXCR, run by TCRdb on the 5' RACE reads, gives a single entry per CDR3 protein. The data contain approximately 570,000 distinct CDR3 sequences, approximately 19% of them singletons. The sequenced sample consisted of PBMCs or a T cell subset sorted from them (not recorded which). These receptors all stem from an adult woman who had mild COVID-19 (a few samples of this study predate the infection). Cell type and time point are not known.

CDR3 DNA sequence: TGTGCCAGCAGTTACCACAGGGGGGGTAATGAAAAACTGTTTTTT. This sequence encodes CASSYHRGGNEKLFF. V and J are TRBV6-5 and TRBJ1-4; 8 bases line up with TRBD1. J lost 4 bases, V lost 2 bases, and 3 bases had no gene match. CDR3 length equals 15 residues. CDR1 is MNHEY and CDR2 is SVGAGI in the germline V gene.

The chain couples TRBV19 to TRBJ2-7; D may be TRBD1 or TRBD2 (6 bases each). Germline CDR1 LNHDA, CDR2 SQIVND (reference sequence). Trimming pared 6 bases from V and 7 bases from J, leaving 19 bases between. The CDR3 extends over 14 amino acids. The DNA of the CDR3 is TGTGCCAGTAGATTGGCGTGGGGGGCGGATGAGCAGTACTTC. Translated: CASRLAWGADEQYF.

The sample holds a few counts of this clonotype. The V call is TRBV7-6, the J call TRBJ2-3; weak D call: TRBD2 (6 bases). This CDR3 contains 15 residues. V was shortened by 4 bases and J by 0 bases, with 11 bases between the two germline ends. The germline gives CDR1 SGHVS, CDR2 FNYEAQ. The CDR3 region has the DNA TGTGCCAGCAGCTGGGGACTCCTAAGCACAGATACGCAGTATTTT. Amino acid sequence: CASSWGLLSTDTQYF.

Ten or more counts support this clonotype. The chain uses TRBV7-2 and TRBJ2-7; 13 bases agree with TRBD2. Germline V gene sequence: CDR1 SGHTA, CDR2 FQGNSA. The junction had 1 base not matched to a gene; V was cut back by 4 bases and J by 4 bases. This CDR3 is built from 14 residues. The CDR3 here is CASSSGLAGYEQYF. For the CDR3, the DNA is TGTGCCAGCAGCTCGGGACTAGCGGGATACGAGCAGTACTTC.

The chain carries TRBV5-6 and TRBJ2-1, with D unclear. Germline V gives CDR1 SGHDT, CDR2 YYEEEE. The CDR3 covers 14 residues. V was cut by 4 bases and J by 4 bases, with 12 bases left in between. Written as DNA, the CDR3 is TGTGCCAGCAGCACAAGCTTCGGGTACAATGAGCAGTTCTTC. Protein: CASSTSFGYNEQFF.

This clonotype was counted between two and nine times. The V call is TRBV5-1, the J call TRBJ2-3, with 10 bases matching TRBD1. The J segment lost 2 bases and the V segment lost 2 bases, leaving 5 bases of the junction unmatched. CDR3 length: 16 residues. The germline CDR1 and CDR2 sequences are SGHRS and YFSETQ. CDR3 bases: TGCGCCAGCAGCTTACCCGGGACAGGGGCCACAGATACGCAGTATTTT. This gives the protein CASSLPGTGATDTQYF.

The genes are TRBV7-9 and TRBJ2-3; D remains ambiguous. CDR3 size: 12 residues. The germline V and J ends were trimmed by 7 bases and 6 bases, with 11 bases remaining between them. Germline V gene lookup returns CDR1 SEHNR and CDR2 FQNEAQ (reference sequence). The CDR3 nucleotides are TGTGCCAGCACTCAAGTCACGGATACGCAGTATTTT. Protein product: CASTQVTDTQYF. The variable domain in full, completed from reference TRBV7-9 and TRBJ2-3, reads DTGVSQNPRHKITKRGQNVTFRCDPISEHNRLYWYRQTLGQGPEFLTYFQNEAQLEKSRLLSDRFSAERPKGSFSTLEIQRTEQGDSAMYLCASTQVTDTQYFGPGTRLTVL.

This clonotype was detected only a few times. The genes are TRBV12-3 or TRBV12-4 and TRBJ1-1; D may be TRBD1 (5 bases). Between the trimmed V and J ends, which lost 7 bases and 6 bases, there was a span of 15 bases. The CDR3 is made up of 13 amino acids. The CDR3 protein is CASTHSKGAEAFF. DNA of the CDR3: TGTGCCAGCACCCACTCCAAAGGGGCTGAAGCTTTCTTT.

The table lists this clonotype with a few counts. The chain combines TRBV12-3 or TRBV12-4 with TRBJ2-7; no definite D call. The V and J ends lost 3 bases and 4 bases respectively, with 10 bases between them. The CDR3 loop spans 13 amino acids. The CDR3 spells CASSFQSKYEQYF. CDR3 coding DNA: TGTGCCAGCAGTTTTCAGAGTAAATACGAGCAGTACTTC.

The CDR3 region has the DNA TGCGCCAGCAGCTTGGCTCCTAGCGGGGGGGTCCATGAGCAGTTCTTC. As protein: CASSLAPSGGVHEQFF. This chain uses TRBV5-1 with TRBJ2-1; 12 nucleotides line up with TRBD2. CDR1 is SGHRS, CDR2 YFSETQ, per germline. The CDR3 contains 16 residues. Losses at the gene ends were 0 bases for V and 8 bases for J; bases not matched to a gene: 6.